Sequencing of this T cell receptor (beta chain) was carried out in a study of blood T cell repertoires in COVID-19. TCRdb's table, derived via immunoSEQ multiplex PCR, lists solely in-frame clones and lacks some. The sample holds about 210,000 clones, about 85% seen once. Sequenced sample: PBMCs or T cells enriched from blood (not recorded which). The sequence was obtained from a man in his forties who had recovered from COVID-19.

The CDR3 spells CASSLGRAGGRSNEQFF. In DNA form, the CDR3 reads TGTGCCAGCAGCTTAGGAAGGGCGGGAGGTCGATCCAATGAGCAGTTCTTC. The J gene is TRBJ2-1, the V gene TRBV7-9; 8 bases map to TRBD2. This CDR3 is 17 amino acids long. V trimming: 1 base; J trimming: 6 bases; junction bases outside the gene matches: 11. The germline gives CDR1 SEHNR, CDR2 FQNEAQ (reference sequence).